The 9 T cell receptor beta chains below all came from one sample that was sequenced in a study of blood T cells in healthy people across ages. With a J-beta primer mix and a sample-barcoded 5' primer, a second PCR ran roughly 7 to 11 cycles. A single record per CDR3 protein comes from TCRdb applying MiXCR to the 5' RACE reads. The sample lists roughly 1.7 million distinct CDR3 sequences, about 32% occurring once. Sequenced material: blood. The receptors shown here come from a woman aged 25 to 45 in good health.

This clonotype was seen more than once but under ten times. The CDR3 DNA sequence: TGTGCCAGCAGCCCTAGAAGGGGACTAGCGGGAGATACGCAGTATTTT. Translated, it gives CASSPRRGLAGDTQYF. The chain has TRBV9 and TRBJ2-3; 12 nucleotides agree with TRBD2. Germline trimming cut 4 bases from V and 5 bases from J; bases unmatched to any gene: 8. Germline CDR1 reads SGDLS; CDR2 reads YYNGEE. The CDR3 length is 16 residues.

This clonotype was seen a few times. This chain uses TRBV15 with TRBJ2-1, with D unclear. Germline V gene sequence: CDR1 LNHNV, CDR2 YYDKDF (reference sequence). With 0 bases removed from V and 9 bases from J, the gap between germline ends came to 9 bases. The CDR3 runs to 13 residues. The CDR3 nucleotides are TGTGCCACCAGCAGAGATTCAGCCCGTGAGCAGTTCTTC. As protein: CATSRDSAREQFF. Variable domain in full (rest from reference TRBV15 and TRBJ2-1): DAMVIQNPRYQVTQFGKPVTLSCSQTLNHNVMYWYQQKSSQAPKLLFHYYDKDFNNEADTPDNFQSRRPNTSFCFLDIRSPGLGDTAMYLCATSRDSAREQFFGPGTRLTVL.

V usage is TRBV7-2 and J usage is TRBJ2-2, with 8 bases fitting TRBD2. This CDR3 region has 16 residues. J gave up 5 bases and V 5 bases, and 10 bases lay outside the gene matches. The germline V gene encodes CDR1 SGHTA and CDR2 FQGNSA. CDR3 nucleotide sequence: TGTGCCAGCAGCGCGGGAGCGGGAGTTGGGACCGGGGAGCTGTTTTTT. Encoded protein: CASSAGAGVGTGELFF.

The sample holds many counts of this clonotype. The CDR3 sequence is CASSFPANYGYTF. The CDR3 nucleotides are TGTGCCAGCAGTTTCCCGGCTAACTATGGCTACACCTTC. The chain has TRBV12-3 or TRBV12-4 and TRBJ1-2; no clear D gene. The CDR3 length is 13 residues. V lost 3 bases and J lost 0, with 5 bases in between.

The CDR3 region has the DNA TGTGCCAGCAGCTTAGGAGAAGGAGGGTACGAGCAGTACTTC. Its translation: CASSLGEGGYEQYF. The chain uses TRBV7-6 and TRBJ2-7, with D possibly being TRBD2 (6 bases). V lost 1 base, J lost 4 bases, and 11 bases lay in between. The germline V gene has CDR1 SGHVS and CDR2 FNYEAQ. The CDR3 covers 14 residues.

Ten or more counts support this clonotype. V is TRBV29-1 and J is TRBJ2-3, with 10 bases that match TRBD1. This CDR3 region has 16 residues. V dropped 3 bases and J dropped 5; count of bases not matched to a gene: 11. The germline V gene has CDR1 SQVTM and CDR2 ANQGSEA. CDR3 amino acids: CSVDNTGTGAGDTQYF. CDR3 DNA sequence: TGCAGCGTTGACAACACCGGGACAGGGGCCGGAGATACGCAGTATTTT.

Details on this clonotype: One end of the junction fails to match germline, which may point to a read error. This rearrangement joins TRBV4-1 to TRBJ2-7, with 10 bases fitting TRBD1. The CDR3 totals 15 residues. Germline V gene lookup returns CDR1 MGHRA and CDR2 YSYEKL. The CDR3 nucleotides read TGCGCCAGCAGCCAGGAAGACAGGGGGCGAGGCGAGCGGTACTTC. It encodes CASSQEDRGRGERYF.

This chain's CDR3 is CASSILSKGRSPLHF. In DNA, the CDR3 is TGTGCCAGTAGTATACTGTCCAAAGGGAGATCACCCCTCCACTTT. The gene calls are TRBV19 and TRBJ1-6; D gene ambiguous. This CDR3 has 15 residues. Trimming took off 2 bases at V and 10 bases at J, with 15 bases between the two ends. CDR1 is LNHDA, CDR2 SQIVND, per germline (reference sequence).

This clonotype occurred a few times. This chain joins TRBV7-2 and TRBJ2-1, with 10 bases that match TRBD2. The CDR3 is 15 residues long. Trimming cost V 5 bases and J 8 bases; bases outside gene matches: 9. Germline CDR1 reads SGHTA; CDR2 reads FQGNSA. The CDR3 loop reads CASSRPSGSPYEQFF. CDR3 DNA sequence: TGTGCCAGCAGCCGCCCTAGCGGGAGTCCGTATGAGCAGTTCTTC.